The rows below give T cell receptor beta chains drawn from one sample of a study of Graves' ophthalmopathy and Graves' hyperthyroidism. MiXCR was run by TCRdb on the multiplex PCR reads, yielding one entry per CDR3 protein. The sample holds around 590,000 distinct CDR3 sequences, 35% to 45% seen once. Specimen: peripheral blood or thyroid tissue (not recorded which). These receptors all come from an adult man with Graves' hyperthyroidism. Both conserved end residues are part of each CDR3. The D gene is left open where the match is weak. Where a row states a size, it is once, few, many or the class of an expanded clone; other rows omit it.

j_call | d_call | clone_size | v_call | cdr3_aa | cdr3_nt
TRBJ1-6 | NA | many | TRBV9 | CASSVAVLGSPLHF | TGTGCCAGCAGCGTAGCCGTCCTTGGGTCACCCCTCCACTTT
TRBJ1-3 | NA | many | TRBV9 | CASSSDRSPGNTIYF | TGTGCCAGCAGCTCTGACAGGAGCCCTGGAAACACCATATATTTT
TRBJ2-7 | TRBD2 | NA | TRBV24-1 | CATSGTHEQYF | TGTGCCACTAGCGGGACCCACGAGCAGTACTTC
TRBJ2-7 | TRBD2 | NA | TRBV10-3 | CAISTSGGAYEQYF | TGTGCCATCAGTACTAGCGGGGGGGCCTACGAGCAGTACTTC
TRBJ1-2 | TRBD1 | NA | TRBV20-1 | CSVPGQGAVDYGYTF | TGCAGTGTCCCGGGACAGGGGGCTGTCGACTATGGCTACACCTTC
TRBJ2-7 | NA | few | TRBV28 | CASSPDIHEQYF | TGTGCCAGCAGTCCGGACATCCACGAGCAGTACTTC
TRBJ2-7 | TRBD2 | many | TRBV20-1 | CSATLAAGGSYEQYF | TGCAGTGCCACTTTGGCGGCGGGAGGGTCATACGAGCAGTACTTC
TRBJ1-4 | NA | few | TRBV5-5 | CASNGGATNEKLFF | TGTGCCAGCAACGGTGGGGCAACTAATGAAAAACTGTTTTTT
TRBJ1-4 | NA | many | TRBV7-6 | CASSTVAGVISEKLFF | TGTGCCAGCAGCACCGTCGCAGGGGTGATAAGTGAAAAACTGTTTTTT
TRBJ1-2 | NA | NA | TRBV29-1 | CSSPSGSSYGYTF | TGCAGCTCACCCTCAGGAAGCAGTTATGGCTACACCTTC
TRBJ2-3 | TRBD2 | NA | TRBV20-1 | CSARRRFLAGRTDTQYF | TGCAGTGCTAGACGCCGATTCCTAGCGGGGCGCACAGATACGCAGTATTTT
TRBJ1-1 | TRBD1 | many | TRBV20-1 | CSAIRDRVRNTEAFF | TGCAGTGCTATCAGGGACAGGGTAAGAAACACTGAAGCTTTCTTT
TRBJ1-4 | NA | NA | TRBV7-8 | CASSLAAQGTNEKLFF | TGTGCCAGCAGCTTAGCCGCACAGGGAACTAATGAAAAACTGTTTTTT
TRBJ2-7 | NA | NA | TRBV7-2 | CASSLISVYEQYF | TGTGCCAGCAGCTTAATTAGTGTGTACGAGCAGTACTTC
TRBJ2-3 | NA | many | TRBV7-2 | CASSRQATSTDTQYF | TGTGCCAGCAGCCGACAGGCTACTAGCACAGATACGCAGTATTTT
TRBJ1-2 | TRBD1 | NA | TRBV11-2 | CASSLDGQGGASYGYTF | TGTGCCAGCAGCTTAGATGGACAGGGGGGTGCTAGCTATGGCTACACCTTC
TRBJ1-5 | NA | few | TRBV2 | CASSEALRDSNQPQHF | TGTGCCAGCAGTGAAGCGCTCCGGGATAGCAATCAGCCCCAGCATTTT
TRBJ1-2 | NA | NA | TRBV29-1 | CSVEGGGNTF | TGCAGCGTTGAAGGGGGTGGAAACACCTTC
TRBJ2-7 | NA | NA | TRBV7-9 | CASGLRDTVTYEQYF | TGTGCCAGCGGCCTAAGGGACACCGTCACCTACGAGCAGTACTTC
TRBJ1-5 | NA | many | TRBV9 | CASSPWGGNQPQHF | TGTGCCAGCAGCCCCTGGGGAGGCAATCAGCCCCAGCATTTT
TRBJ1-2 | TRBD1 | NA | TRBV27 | CASRASRTGMDYGYTF | TGTGCCAGCAGGGCCTCCCGGACAGGGATGGACTATGGCTACACCTTC
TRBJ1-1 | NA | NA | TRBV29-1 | CSVDGTLNTEAFF | TGCAGCGTTGACGGGACTTTGAACACTGAAGCTTTCTTT
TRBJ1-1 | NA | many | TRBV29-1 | CSARGLLMNTEAFF | TGCAGCGCGAGGGGACTATTGATGAACACTGAAGCTTTCTTT
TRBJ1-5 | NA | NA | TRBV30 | CAWSVVGGGQPQHF | TGTGCCTGGAGTGTGGTGGGGGGCGGACAGCCCCAGCATTTT
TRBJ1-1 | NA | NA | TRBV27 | CASSPRQDLNTEAFF | TGTGCCAGCAGTCCCAGACAGGATTTGAACACTGAAGCTTTCTTT
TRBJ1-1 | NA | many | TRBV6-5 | CASSLWEERTEAFF | TGTGCCAGCAGTTTATGGGAGGAGAGGACTGAAGCTTTCTTT
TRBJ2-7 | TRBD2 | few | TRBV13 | CASSLGPGGNSYEQYF | TGTGCCAGCAGCTTAGGGCCGGGGGGAAATTCGTACGAGCAGTACTTC
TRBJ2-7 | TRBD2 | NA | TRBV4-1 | CASSQDSTSGPLRYF | TGCGCCAGCAGCCAAGATTCTACTAGCGGACCACTACGGTACTTC